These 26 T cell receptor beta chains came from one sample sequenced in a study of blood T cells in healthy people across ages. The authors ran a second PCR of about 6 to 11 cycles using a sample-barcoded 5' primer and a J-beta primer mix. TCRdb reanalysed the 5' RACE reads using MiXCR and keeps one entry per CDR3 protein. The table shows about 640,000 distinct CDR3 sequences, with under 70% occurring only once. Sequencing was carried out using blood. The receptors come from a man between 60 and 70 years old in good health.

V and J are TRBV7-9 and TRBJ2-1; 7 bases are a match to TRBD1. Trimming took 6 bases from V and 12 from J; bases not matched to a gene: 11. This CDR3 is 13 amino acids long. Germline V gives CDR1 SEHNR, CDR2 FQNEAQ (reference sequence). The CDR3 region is CASSASGQMGQFF. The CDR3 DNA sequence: TGTGCCAGCAGTGCCTCGGGACAGATGGGGCAGTTCTTC.

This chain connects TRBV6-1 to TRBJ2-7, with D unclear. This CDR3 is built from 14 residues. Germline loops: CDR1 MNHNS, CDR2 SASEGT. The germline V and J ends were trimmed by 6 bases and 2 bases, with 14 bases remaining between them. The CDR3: CASSPGHSAYEQYF. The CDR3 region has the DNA TGTGCCAGCAGCCCCGGGCATTCCGCCTACGAGCAGTACTTC.

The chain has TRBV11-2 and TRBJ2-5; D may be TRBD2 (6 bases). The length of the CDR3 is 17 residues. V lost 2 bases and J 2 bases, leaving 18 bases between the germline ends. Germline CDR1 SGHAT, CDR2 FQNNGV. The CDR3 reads CASSLTGGGRRQETQYF. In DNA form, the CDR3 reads TGTGCCAGCAGCTTAACCGGGGGTGGAAGGCGGCAAGAGACCCAGTACTTC.

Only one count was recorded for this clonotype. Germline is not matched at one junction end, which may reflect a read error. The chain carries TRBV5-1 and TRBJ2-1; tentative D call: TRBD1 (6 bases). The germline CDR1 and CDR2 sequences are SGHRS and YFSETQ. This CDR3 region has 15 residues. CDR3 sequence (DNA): TGCGCCAGCAGCCCCACAGGGAGCTCCTCCAATGAGCAGTTCTTC. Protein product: CASSPTGSSSNEQFF. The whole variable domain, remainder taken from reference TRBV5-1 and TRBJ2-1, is KAGVTQTPRYLIKTRGQQVTLSCSPISGHRSVSWYQQTPGQGLQFLFEYFSETQRNKGNFPGRFSGRQFSNSRSEMNVSTLELGDSALYLCASSPTGSSSNEQFFGPGTRLTVL.

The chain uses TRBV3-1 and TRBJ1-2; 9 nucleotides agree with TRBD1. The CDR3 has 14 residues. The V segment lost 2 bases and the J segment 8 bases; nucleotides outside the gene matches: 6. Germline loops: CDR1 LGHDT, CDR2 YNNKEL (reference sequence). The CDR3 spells CASSQRRQGEGYTF. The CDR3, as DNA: TGTGCCAGCAGCCAACGGCGACAGGGGGAAGGCTACACCTTC.

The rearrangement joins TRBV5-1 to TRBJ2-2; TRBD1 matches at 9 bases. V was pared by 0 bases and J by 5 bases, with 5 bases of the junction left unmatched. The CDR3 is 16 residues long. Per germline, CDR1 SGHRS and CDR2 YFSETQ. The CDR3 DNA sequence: TGCGCCAGCAGCTTGGCCTTGACAGGGGGTACCGGGGAGCTGTTTTTT. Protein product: CASSLALTGGTGELFF.

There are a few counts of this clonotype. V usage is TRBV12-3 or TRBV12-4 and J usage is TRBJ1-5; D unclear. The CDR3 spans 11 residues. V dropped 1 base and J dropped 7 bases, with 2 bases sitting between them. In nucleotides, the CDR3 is TGTGCCAGCAGTTTAGACCAGCCCCAGCATTTT. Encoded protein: CASSLDQPQHF.

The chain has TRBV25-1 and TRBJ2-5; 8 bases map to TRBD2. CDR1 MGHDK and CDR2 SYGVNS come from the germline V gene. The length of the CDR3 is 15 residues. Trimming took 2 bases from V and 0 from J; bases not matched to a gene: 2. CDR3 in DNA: TGTGCCAGCAGTGAAATAGCGGGGTACCAAGAGACCCAGTACTTC. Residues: CASSEIAGYQETQYF.

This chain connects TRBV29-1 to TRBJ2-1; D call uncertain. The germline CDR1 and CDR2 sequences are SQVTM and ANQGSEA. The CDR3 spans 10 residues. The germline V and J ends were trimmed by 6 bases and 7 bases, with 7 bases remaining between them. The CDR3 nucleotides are TGCAGCGTATCCGGGAATGAGCAGTTCTTC. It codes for CSVSGNEQFF.

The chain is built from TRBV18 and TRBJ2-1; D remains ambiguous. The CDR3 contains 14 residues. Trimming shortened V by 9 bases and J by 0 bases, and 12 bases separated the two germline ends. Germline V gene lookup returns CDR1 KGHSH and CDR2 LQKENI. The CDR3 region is CASTRLSSYNEQFF. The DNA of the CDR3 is TGTGCCAGTACCCGACTCAGCTCCTACAATGAGCAGTTCTTC.

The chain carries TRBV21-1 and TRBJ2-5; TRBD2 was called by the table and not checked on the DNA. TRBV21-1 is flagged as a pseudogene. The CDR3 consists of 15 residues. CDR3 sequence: CASRGASGLPETQYF. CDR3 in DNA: TGTGCCAGCAGAGGGGCCAGCGGACTACCAGAGACCCAGTACTTC.

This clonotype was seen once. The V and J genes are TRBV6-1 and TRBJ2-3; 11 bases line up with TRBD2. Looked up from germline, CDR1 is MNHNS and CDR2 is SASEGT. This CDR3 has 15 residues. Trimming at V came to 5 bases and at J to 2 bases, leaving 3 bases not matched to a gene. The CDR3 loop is CASSLAGGNTDTQYF. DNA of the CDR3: TGTGCCAGCAGTTTAGCGGGGGGGAACACAGATACGCAGTATTTT.

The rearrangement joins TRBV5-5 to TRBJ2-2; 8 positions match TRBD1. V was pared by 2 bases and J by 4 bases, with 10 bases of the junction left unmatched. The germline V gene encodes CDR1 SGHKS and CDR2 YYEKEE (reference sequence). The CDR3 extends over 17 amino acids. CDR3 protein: CASSLRWTGMSTGELFF. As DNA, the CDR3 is TGTGCCAGCAGCTTACGGTGGACAGGGATGAGCACCGGGGAGCTGTTTTTT. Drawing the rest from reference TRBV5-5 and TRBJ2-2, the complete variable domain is DAGVTQSPTHLIKTRGQQVTLRCSPISGHKSVSWYQQVLGQGPQFIFQYYEKEERGRGNFPDRFSARQFPNYSSELNVNALLLGDSALYLCASSLRWTGMSTGELFFGEGSRLTVL.

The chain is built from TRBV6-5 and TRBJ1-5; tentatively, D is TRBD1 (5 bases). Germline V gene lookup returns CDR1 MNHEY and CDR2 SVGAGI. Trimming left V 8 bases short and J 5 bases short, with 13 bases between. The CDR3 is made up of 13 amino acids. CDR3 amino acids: CASSAQVDQPQHF. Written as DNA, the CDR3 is TGTGCCAGCTCAGCACAGGTTGATCAGCCCCAGCATTTT.

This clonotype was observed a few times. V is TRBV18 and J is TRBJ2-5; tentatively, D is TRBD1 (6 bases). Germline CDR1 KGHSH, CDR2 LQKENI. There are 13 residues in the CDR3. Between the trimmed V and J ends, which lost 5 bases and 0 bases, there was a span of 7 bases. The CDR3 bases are TGTGCCAGCTCAGGGACAAACCAAGAGACCCAGTACTTC. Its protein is CASSGTNQETQYF.

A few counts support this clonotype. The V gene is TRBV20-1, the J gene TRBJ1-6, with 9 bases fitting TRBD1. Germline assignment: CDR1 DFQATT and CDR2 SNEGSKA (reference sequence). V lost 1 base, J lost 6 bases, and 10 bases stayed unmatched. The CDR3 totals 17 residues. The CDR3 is CSARGTGEGLTNSPLHF. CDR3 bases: TGCAGTGCTAGAGGGACAGGGGAAGGGCTCACTAATTCACCCCTCCACTTT.

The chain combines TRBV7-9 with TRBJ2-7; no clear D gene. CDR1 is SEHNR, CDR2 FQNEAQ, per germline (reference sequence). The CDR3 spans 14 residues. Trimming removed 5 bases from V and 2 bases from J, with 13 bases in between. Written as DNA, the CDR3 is TGTGCCAGCAGCCCTCCCAAGGGCCCCTACGAGCAGTACTTC. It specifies CASSPPKGPYEQYF.

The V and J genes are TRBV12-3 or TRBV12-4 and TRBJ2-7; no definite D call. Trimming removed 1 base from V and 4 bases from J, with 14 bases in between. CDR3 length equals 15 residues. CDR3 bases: TGTGCCAGCAGTTTAGGCCCTGGGCTACAGTACGAGCAGTACTTC. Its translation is CASSLGPGLQYEQYF.

In DNA, the CDR3 is TGTGCCAGCAGCTTACTAGCGGGTACGACTAGCGGGGAGCTGTTTTTT. Protein: CASSLLAGTTSGELFF. This rearrangement joins TRBV11-2 to TRBJ2-2; 8 bases line up with TRBD2. Germline lookup yields CDR1 SGHAT and CDR2 FQNNGV. This CDR3 is 16 amino acids long. V was pared by 2 bases and J by 7 bases, with 9 bases of the junction left unmatched.

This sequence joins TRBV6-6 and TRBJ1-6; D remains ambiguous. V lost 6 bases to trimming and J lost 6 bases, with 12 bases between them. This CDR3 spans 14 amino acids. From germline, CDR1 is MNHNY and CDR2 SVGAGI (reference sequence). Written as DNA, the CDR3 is TGTGCCAGCAGCCCCTGGAGTGGTAATTCACCCCTCCACTTT. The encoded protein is CASSPWSGNSPLHF.

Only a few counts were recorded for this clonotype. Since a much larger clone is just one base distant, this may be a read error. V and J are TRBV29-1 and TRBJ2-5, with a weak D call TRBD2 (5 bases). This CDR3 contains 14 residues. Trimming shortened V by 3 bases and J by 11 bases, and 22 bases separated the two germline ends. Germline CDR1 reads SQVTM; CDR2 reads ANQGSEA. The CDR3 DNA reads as TGCAGCGTTGATACCCGGGGAAGTCGGGATGAGCAGTACTTC. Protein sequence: CSVDTRGSRDEQYF.

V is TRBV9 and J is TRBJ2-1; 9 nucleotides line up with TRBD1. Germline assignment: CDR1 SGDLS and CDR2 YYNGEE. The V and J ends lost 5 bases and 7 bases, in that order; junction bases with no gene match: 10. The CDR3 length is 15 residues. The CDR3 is CASSFGTGLMNEQFF. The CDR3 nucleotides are TGTGCCAGCAGTTTTGGGACAGGGTTGATGAATGAGCAGTTCTTC.

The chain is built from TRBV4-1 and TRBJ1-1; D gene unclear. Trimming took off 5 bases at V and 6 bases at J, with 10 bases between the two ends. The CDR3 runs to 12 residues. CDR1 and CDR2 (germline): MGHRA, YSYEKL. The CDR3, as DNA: TGCGCCAGCAGCGACGGGTGGTCTGAAGCTTTCTTT. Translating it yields CASSDGWSEAFF.

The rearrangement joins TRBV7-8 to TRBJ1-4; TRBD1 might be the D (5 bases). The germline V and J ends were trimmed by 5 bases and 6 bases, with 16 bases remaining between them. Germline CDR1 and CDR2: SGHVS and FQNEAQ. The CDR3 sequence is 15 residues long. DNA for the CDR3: TGTGCCAGCAGCCCATCAGGGCTGGGAGATGAAAAACTGTTTTTT. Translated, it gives CASSPSGLGDEKLFF.

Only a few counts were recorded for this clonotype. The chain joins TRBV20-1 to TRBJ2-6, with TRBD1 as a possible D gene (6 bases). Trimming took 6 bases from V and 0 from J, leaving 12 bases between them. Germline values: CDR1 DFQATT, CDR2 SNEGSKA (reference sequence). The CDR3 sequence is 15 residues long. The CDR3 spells CSATSGASGANVLTF. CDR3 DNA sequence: TGCAGTGCCACCTCAGGGGCCTCTGGGGCCAACGTCCTGACTTTC.

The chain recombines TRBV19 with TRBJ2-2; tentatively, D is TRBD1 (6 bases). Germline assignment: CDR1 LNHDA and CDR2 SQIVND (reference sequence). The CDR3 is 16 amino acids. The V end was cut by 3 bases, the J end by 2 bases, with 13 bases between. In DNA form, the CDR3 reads TGTGCCAGTAGTATCCTGGGGGCCGTTAACACCGGGGAGCTGTTTTTT. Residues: CASSILGAVNTGELFF. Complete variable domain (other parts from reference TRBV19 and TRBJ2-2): DGGITQSPKYLFRKEGQNVTLSCEQNLNHDAMYWYRQDPGQGLRLIYYSQIVNDFQKGDIAEGYSVSREKKESFPLTVTSAQKNPTAFYLCASSILGAVNTGELFFGEGSRLTVL.